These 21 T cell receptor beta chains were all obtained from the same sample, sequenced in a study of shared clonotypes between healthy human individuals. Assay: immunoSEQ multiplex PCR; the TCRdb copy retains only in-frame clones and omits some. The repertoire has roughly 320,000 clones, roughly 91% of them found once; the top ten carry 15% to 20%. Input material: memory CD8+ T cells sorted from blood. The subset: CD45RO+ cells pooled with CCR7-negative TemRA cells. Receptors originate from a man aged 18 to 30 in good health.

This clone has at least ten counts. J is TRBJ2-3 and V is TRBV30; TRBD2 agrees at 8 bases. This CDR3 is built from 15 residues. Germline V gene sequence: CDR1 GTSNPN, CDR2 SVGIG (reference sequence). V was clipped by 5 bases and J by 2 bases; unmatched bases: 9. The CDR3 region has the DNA TGTGCCTGGGCCTCGACGGGGGGGCCCACAGATACGCAGTATTTT. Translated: CAWASTGGPTDTQYF.

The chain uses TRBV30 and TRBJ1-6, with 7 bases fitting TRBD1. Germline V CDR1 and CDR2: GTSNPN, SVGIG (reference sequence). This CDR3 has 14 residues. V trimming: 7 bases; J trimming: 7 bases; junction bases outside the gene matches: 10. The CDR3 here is CAYQIAGGNSPLHF. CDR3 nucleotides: TGTGCCTACCAAATCGCAGGGGGAAATTCACCCCTCCACTTT.

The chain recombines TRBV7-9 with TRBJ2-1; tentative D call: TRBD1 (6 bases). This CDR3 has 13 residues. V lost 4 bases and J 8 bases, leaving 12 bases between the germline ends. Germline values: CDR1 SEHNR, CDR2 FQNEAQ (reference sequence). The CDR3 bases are TGTGCCAGCAGCTGGGCCAGGGGAGATGAGCAGTTCTTC. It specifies CASSWARGDEQFF.

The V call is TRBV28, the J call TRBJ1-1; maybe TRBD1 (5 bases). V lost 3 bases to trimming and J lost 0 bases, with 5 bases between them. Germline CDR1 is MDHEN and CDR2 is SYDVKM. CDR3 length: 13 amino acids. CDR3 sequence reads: CASSLGLNTEAFF. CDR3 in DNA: TGTGCCAGCAGTTTGGGGCTGAACACTGAAGCTTTCTTT.

The DNA for the CDR3 is TGTGCCAGCAGACTAGCGGGAAACGAGCAGTACTTC. It encodes CASRLAGNEQYF. The chain recombines TRBV27 with TRBJ2-7; 10 nucleotides agree with TRBD2. Germline V lookup: CDR1 MNHEY, CDR2 SMNVEV (reference sequence). The CDR3 runs 12 residues. Unmatched junction bases numbered 1, after V lost 6 bases and J lost 5 bases.

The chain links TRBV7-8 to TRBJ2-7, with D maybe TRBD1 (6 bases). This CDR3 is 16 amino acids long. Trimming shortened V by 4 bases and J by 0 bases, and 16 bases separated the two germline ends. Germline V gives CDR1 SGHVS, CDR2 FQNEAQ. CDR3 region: CASSYGQTRSSYEQYF. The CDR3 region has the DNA TGTGCCAGCAGCTACGGACAGACAAGGAGCTCCTACGAGCAGTACTTC.

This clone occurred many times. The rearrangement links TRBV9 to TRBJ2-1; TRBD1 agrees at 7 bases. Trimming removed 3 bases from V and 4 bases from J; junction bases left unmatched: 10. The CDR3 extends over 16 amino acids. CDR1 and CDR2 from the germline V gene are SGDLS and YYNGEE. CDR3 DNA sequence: TGTGCCAGCAGCGCCAACCCCGGGACAGCTTACAATGAGCAGTTCTTC. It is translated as CASSANPGTAYNEQFF.

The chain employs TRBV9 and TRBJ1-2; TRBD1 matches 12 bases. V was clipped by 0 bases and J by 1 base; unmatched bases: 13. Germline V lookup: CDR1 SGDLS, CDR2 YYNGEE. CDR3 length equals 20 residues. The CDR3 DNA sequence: TGTGCCAGCAGCGTAGTGTGGGAGGGGACAGGGGGCAGCGATAACTATGGCTACACCTTC. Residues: CASSVVWEGTGGSDNYGYTF.

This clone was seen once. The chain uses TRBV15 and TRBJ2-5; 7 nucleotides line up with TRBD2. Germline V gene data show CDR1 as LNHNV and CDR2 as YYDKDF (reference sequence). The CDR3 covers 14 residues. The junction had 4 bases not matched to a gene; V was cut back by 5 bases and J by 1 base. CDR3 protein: CATSPPGGQETQYF. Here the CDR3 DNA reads TGTGCCACCAGCCCCCCGGGAGGCCAAGAGACCCAGTACTTC.

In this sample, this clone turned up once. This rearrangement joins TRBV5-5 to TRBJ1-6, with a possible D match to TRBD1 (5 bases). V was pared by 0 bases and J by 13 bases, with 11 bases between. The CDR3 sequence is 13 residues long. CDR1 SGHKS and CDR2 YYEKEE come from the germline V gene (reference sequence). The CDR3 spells CASSLEGPSPLHF. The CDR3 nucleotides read TGTGCCAGCAGCTTGGAGGGACCTTCCCCCCTCCACTTT.

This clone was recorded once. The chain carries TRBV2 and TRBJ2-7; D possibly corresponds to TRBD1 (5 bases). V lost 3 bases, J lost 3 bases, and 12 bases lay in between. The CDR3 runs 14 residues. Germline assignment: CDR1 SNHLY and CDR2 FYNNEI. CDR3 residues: CASSDGQGLYEQYF. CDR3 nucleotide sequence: TGTGCCAGCAGTGATGGCCAGGGCCTCTACGAGCAGTACTTC.

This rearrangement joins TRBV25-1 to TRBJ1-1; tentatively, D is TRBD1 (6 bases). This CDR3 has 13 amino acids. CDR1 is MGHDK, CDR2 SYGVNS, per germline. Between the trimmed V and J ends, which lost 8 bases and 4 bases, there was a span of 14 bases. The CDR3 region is CASEPGGLTEAFF. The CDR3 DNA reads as TGTGCCAGCGAACCCGGGGGGCTCACTGAAGCTTTCTTT.

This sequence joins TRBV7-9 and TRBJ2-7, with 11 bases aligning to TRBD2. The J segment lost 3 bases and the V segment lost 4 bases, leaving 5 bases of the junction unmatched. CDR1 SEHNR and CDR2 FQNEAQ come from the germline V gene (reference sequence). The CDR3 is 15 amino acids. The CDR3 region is CASSSGLAGIYEQYF. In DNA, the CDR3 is TGTGCCAGCAGCTCTGGACTAGCGGGTATCTACGAGCAGTACTTC.

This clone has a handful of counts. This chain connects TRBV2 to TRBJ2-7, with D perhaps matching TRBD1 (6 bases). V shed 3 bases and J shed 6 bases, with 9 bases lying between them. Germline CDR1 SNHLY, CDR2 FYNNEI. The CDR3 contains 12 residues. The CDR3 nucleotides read TGTGCCAGCAGTGAGTGGGACATCGAGCAGTACTTC. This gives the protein CASSEWDIEQYF.

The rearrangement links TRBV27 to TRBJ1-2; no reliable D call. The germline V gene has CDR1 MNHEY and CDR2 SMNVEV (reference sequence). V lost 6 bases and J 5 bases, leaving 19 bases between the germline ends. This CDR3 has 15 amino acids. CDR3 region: CASSFQAGGVYGYTF. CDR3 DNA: TGTGCCAGCAGCTTTCAAGCCGGCGGGGTTTATGGCTACACCTTC.

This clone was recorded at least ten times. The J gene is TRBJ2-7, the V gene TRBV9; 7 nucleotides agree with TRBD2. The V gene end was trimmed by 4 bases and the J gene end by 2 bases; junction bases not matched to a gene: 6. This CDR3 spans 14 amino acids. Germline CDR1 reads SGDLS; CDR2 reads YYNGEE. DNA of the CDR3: TGTGCCAGCAGCTTTGGACTAGAGGCCTACGAGCAGTACTTC. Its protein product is CASSFGLEAYEQYF. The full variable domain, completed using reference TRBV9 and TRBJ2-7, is DSGVTQTPKHLITATGQRVTLRCSPRSGDLSVYWYQQSLDQGLQFLIQYYNGEERAKGNILERFSAQQFPDLHSELNLSSLELGDSALYFCASSFGLEAYEQYFGPGTRLTVT.

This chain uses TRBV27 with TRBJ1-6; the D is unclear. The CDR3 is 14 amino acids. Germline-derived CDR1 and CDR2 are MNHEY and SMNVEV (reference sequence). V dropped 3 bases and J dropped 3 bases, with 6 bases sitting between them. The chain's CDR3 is CASSLWGYNSPLHF. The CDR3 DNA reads TGTGCCAGCAGTTTGTGGGGCTATAATTCACCCCTCCACTTT.

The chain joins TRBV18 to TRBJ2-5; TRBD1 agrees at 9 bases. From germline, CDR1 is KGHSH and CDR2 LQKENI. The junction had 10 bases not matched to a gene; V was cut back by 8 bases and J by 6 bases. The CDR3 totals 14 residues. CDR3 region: CASTETGGVQTQYF. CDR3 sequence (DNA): TGTGCCAGCACCGAGACAGGGGGAGTTCAGACCCAGTACTTC.

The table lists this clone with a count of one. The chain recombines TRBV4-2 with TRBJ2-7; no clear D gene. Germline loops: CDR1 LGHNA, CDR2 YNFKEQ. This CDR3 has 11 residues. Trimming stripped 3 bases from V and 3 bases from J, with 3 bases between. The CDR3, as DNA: TGTGCCAGCAGCCACTACTACGAGCAGTACTTC. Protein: CASSHYYEQYF.

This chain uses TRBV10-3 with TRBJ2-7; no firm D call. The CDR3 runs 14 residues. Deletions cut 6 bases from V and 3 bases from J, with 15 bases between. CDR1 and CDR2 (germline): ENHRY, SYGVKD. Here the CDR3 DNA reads TGTGCCATCAGCGAGCCTTCAAAATACTACGAGCAGTACTTC. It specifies CAISEPSKYYEQYF.

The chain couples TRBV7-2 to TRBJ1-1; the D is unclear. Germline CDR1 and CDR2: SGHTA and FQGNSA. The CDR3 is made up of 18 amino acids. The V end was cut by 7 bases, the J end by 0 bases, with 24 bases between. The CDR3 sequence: CASTSAPWADTVNTEAFF. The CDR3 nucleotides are TGTGCCAGCACCTCAGCCCCGTGGGCAGATACTGTGAACACTGAAGCTTTCTTT. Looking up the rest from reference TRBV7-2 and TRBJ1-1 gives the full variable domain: GAGVSQSPSNKVTEKGKDVELRCDPISGHTALYWYRQSLGQGLEFLIYFQGNSAPDKSGLPSDRFSAERTGGSVSTLTIQRTQQEDSAVYLCASTSAPWADTVNTEAFFGQGTRLTVV.